Sequencing of this TCR beta chain was carried out in a study of cytomegalovirus exposure and HLA in healthy donors. As for this clone: At one boundary the junction diverges from the germline segment, which might be a read error.

Germline V gives CDR1 SEHNR, CDR2 FQNEAQ (reference sequence). This CDR3 contains 16 residues. The PCR was carried out with 60 Vbeta primers and 13 Jbeta primers. Libraries were prepared by immunoSEQ multiplex PCR; TCRdb keeps only in-frame clonotypes and omits some of them. Among around 150,000 clones listed, approximately 79% were seen once. The clonotype originates from a man aged 60 to 75 in good health and CMV-seronegative. The sequencing sample was made of PBMCs. The rearrangement links TRBV7-9 to TRBJ2-5; 13 bases map to TRBD2. DNA of the CDR3: TGTTCCAGCAGCCCCCGACTAGCGGGAGGCCCGGAGACCCAGTACTTC. Translated, it gives CSSSPRLAGGPETQYF. The entire variable domain, with the rest obtained from reference TRBV7-9 and TRBJ2-5, is as follows: DTGVSQNPRHKITKRGQNVTFRCDPISEHNRLYWYRQTLGQGPEFLTYFQNEAQLEKSRLLSDRFSAERPKGSFSTLEIQRTEQGDSAMYLCSSSPRLAGGPETQYFGPGTRLLVL.